Presented here are 26 T cell receptor beta chains from one specimen sequenced in a study of metastatic and nonmetastatic thyroid tumors. There were no patients who had received any treatment before thyroid surgery. TCRdb re-called clones via MiXCR from the PCR reads. Of almost 15,000 clones listed, approximately 32% are singletons. Sequencing was done on a sample of tumor tissue. The receptors derive from a male donor with papillary thyroid cancer or a benign thyroid nodule (not recorded which). Some clones in this sample may be carry-over from other donors' samples.

V and J are TRBV18 and TRBJ2-1; TRBD1 matches 8 bases. CDR3 length equals 14 residues. Looked up from germline, CDR1 is KGHSH and CDR2 is LQKENI. The V gene end was trimmed by 3 bases and the J gene end by 8 bases; junction bases not matched to a gene: 6. CDR3 sequence (DNA): TGTGCCAGCTCACCTGGACAGGGTTGGGATGAGCAGTTCTTC. Its protein is CASSPGQGWDEQFF. The full variable domain, with the rest looked up from reference TRBV18 and TRBJ2-1, is NAGVMQNPRHLVRRRGQEARLRCSPMKGHSHVYWYRQLPEEGLKFMVYLQKENIIDESGMPKERFSAEFPKEGPSILRIQQVVRGDSAAYFCASSPGQGWDEQFFGPGTRLTVL.

This clone has at least ten counts. The chain links TRBV7-9 to TRBJ2-7; tentative D call: TRBD1 (6 bases). Trimming cost V 1 base and J 4 bases, with 11 bases left between them. This CDR3 is 14 amino acids long. Germline V lookup: CDR1 SEHNR, CDR2 FQNEAQ (reference sequence). CDR3 DNA sequence: TGTGCCAGCAGCTTAGGAGGGGGTGGTTACGAGCAGTACTTC. This gives the protein CASSLGGGGYEQYF. The entire variable domain, with the rest obtained from reference TRBV7-9 and TRBJ2-7, is as follows: DTGVSQNPRHKITKRGQNVTFRCDPISEHNRLYWYRQTLGQGPEFLTYFQNEAQLEKSRLLSDRFSAERPKGSFSTLEIQRTEQGDSAMYLCASSLGGGGYEQYFGPGTRLTVT.

At least ten counts were recorded for this clone. The chain links TRBV6-1 to TRBJ2-2, with 8 nucleotides matching TRBD2. Losses at the gene ends were 5 bases for V and 2 bases for J; bases not matched to a gene: 13. CDR1 and CDR2 (germline): MNHNS, SASEGT. This CDR3 is built from 18 residues. The CDR3 sequence: CASSRRGGRGGNTGELFF. The DNA of the CDR3 is TGTGCCAGCAGTCGAAGGGGGGGTCGGGGGGGCAACACCGGGGAGCTGTTTTTT.

This clone showed up many times. The chain recombines TRBV15 with TRBJ2-1; D remains unclear. CDR3 length equals 14 residues. CDR1 LNHNV and CDR2 YYDKDF come from the germline V gene (reference sequence). V lost 0 bases and J lost 8, with 11 bases in between. The DNA of the CDR3 is TGTGCCACCAGCAGAGATAAAGATCGAGATGAGCAGTTCTTC. It yields the protein CATSRDKDRDEQFF.

Comments on this clone: At one end, the junction sequence differs from germline, possibly due to a read error. The genes are TRBV3-1 and TRBJ2-7; 13 bases align to TRBD2. This CDR3 has 15 residues. The V gene's germline CDR1 is LGHDT and CDR2 YNNKEL (reference sequence). CDR3 sequence: CAISRLAGGSYDQYF. CDR3 DNA: TGTGCCATCAGCCGACTAGCGGGGGGCTCCTACGATCAGTACTTC.

This clone was found a few times. The chain employs TRBV19 and TRBJ1-1; D unresolved. The ends were cut back, 6 bases at V and 3 bases at J, with 14 bases in the middle. The CDR3 covers 14 residues. The germline V gene has CDR1 LNHDA and CDR2 SQIVND (reference sequence). The CDR3 here is CASRGGTKDTEAFF. CDR3 in DNA: TGTGCCAGTAGGGGAGGCACAAAGGACACTGAAGCTTTCTTT.

The chain employs TRBV12-3 or TRBV12-4 and TRBJ2-1; perhaps TRBD2 as D (5 bases). The CDR3 is made up of 15 amino acids. Trimming cost V 2 bases and J 8 bases, with 16 bases left between them. The CDR3 DNA is TGTGCCAGCAGTTTACTGGCGGGCACTGGGGATGAGCAGTTCTTC. The encoded protein is CASSLLAGTGDEQFF.

This clone was observed at least ten times. V gene TRBV14 combines with J gene TRBJ1-2; D possibly corresponds to TRBD1 (6 bases). The V end lost 4 bases, the J end lost 7 bases, and 13 bases lay between the germline ends. This CDR3 is 13 amino acids long. Germline CDR1 is SGHDN and CDR2 is FVKESK. The CDR3 region has the DNA TGTGCCAGCAGCCCCTGGGGGGCCGGTGGCTACACCTTC. Protein sequence: CASSPWGAGGYTF. Variable domain in full (rest from reference TRBV14 and TRBJ1-2): EAGVTQFPSHSVIEKGQTVTLRCDPISGHDNLYWYRRVMGKEIKFLLHFVKESKQDESGMPNNRFLAERTGGTYSTLKVQPAELEDSGVYFCASSPWGAGGYTFGSGTRLTVV.

The chain uses TRBV6-1 and TRBJ2-7; D uncertain. The CDR3 length is 14 residues. Deletions cut 3 bases from V and 6 bases from J, with 15 bases between. The germline V gene has CDR1 MNHNS and CDR2 SASEGT. CDR3 DNA sequence: TGTGCCAGCAGTGAGACCTGGGTTGTTGGCGAGCAGTACTTC. Protein: CASSETWVVGEQYF.

Concerning this clone itself: A junction boundary mismatches the germline segment, possibly from a read error. V gene TRBV7-3 combines with J gene TRBJ2-1; D is unresolved. The germline V gene encodes CDR1 SGHTA and CDR2 FQGTGA. The CDR3 runs 15 residues. The CDR3 nucleotides are TGTGCCACCAGCTTAAGACACCGAACCCACAATGAGCAGTTCTTC. Protein sequence: CATSLRHRTHNEQFF.

The chain links TRBV18 to TRBJ2-1, with 9 bases lining up with TRBD1. V dropped 3 bases and J dropped 7; count of bases not matched to a gene: 7. Germline loops: CDR1 KGHSH, CDR2 LQKENI. The CDR3 is 15 residues long. Here the CDR3 reads CASSPRDREGNEQFF. CDR3 DNA: TGTGCCAGCTCACCCCGGGACAGGGAGGGGAATGAGCAGTTCTTC.

On this clone: The sample contains more than one DNA sequence encoding this CDR3. This chain connects TRBV3-1 to TRBJ1-1; D is unresolved. Per germline, CDR1 LGHDT and CDR2 YNNKEL (reference sequence). The CDR3 extends over 14 amino acids. Trimming took 3 bases from V and 3 from J, leaving 11 bases between them. For the CDR3, the DNA is TGTGCCAGCAGCCAGGTTCCGGGTTACACTGAAGCTTTCTTT. Amino acids: CASSQVPGYTEAFF.

The CDR3 loop is CASSLLAGREQFF. DNA of the CDR3: TGTGCCAGCAGTTTGCTAGCGGGACGTGAGCAGTTCTTC. V usage is TRBV7-2 and J usage is TRBJ2-1, with 9 bases fitting TRBD2. CDR1 SGHTA and CDR2 FQGNSA come from the germline V gene. CDR3 size: 13 residues. Germline trimming cut 6 bases from V and 9 bases from J; bases unmatched to any gene: 6.

This clone was counted ten times or more. The chain uses TRBV28 and TRBJ1-5; D gene unclear. The CDR3 is 11 amino acids. V gave up 6 bases and J gave up 7 bases, with 7 bases separating them. Germline V gene lookup returns CDR1 MDHEN and CDR2 SYDVKM. This CDR3 reads CASSNLQPQHF. In nucleotides, the CDR3 is TGTGCCAGCAGCAACCTCCAGCCCCAGCATTTT.

Many counts were recorded for this clone. The rearrangement joins TRBV9 to TRBJ2-1; D uncertain. The CDR3 has 13 amino acids. Germline CDR1 and CDR2: SGDLS and YYNGEE. The V end lost 3 bases, the J end lost 5 bases, and 9 bases lay between the germline ends. The CDR3 reads CASSERNDNEQFF. In DNA form, the CDR3 reads TGTGCCAGCAGCGAACGTAATGACAATGAGCAGTTCTTC.

This clone was seen many times. The chain couples TRBV28 to TRBJ2-3; D possibly matches TRBD1 or TRBD2 (6 bases each). The CDR3 covers 15 residues. Germline CDR1 and CDR2: MDHEN and SYDVKM. V lost 6 bases, J lost 4 bases, and 17 bases lay in between. The CDR3: CASSGRGASSDTQYF. In nucleotides, the CDR3 is TGTGCCAGCAGCGGTAGGGGGGCATCGTCAGATACGCAGTATTTT.

This clone was seen ten or more times. The chain is built from TRBV18 and TRBJ2-7; D gene ambiguous. This CDR3 region has 12 residues. The V end was cut by 1 base, the J end by 7 bases, with 8 bases between. Germline CDR1 and CDR2: KGHSH and LQKENI. The CDR3 here is CASSPQGEEQYF. In DNA form, the CDR3 reads TGTGCCAGCTCACCACAAGGTGAGGAGCAGTACTTC.

As for this clone: A read error may produce the germline difference seen at one junction end. The rearrangement uses TRBV5-1 and TRBJ1-1; D call uncertain. The CDR3 loop spans 14 amino acids. The germline V gene encodes CDR1 SGHRS and CDR2 YFSETQ. CDR3 amino acids: CASRLVPGGTEAFF. The CDR3 bases are TGCGCAAGCAGATTGGTCCCGGGCGGGACTGAAGCTTTCTTT.

The table lists this clone with many counts. This chain joins TRBV7-2 and TRBJ1-2; D gene unclear. V lost 3 bases and J lost 2, with 13 bases in between. The germline gives CDR1 SGHTA, CDR2 FQGNSA. There are 15 residues in the CDR3. In nucleotides, the CDR3 is TGTGCCAGCAGCTTCTATAGACTAGGGAACTATGGCTACACCTTC. Amino acids: CASSFYRLGNYGYTF.

The chain employs TRBV18 and TRBJ2-7, with 9 bases fitting TRBD1. After removal of 4 bases from V and 5 bases from J, the junction contained 3 bases not matched to a gene. The CDR3 spans 13 residues. Germline V lookup: CDR1 KGHSH, CDR2 LQKENI. The CDR3, as DNA: TGTGCCAGCTCACGGACAGGGGTAGACGAGCAGTACTTC. Translation: CASSRTGVDEQYF.

This clone was picked up many times. The genes are TRBV20-1 and TRBJ2-1; 8 bases match TRBD1. Germline CDR1 is DFQATT and CDR2 is SNEGSKA (reference sequence). Unmatched junction bases numbered 3, after V lost 3 bases and J lost 5 bases. The CDR3 contains 13 residues. CDR3 bases: TGCAGTGCTAGGACAGGGGTCGACAATGAGCAGTTCTTC. It specifies CSARTGVDNEQFF.

This clone was observed a handful of times. J is TRBJ1-3 and V is TRBV6-1; 9 positions match TRBD1. CDR3 length: 15 amino acids. V dropped 5 bases and J dropped 2; count of bases not matched to a gene: 4. CDR1 and CDR2 (germline): MNHNS, SASEGT. The CDR3 region is CASSRQGVAGNTIYF. CDR3 coding DNA: TGTGCCAGCAGTCGACAGGGGGTCGCTGGAAACACCATATATTTT.

This clone was picked up a small number of times. The genes are TRBV6-1 and TRBJ1-5; D possibly corresponds to TRBD1 (5 bases). CDR3 length: 14 amino acids. Germline CDR1 reads MNHNS; CDR2 reads SASEGT. V was shortened by 3 bases and J by 4 bases, with 10 bases between the two germline ends. The DNA of the CDR3 is TGTGCCAGCAGTGAGGGGACGGAGAATCAGCCCCAGCATTTT. It specifies CASSEGTENQPQHF.

This chain connects TRBV20-1 to TRBJ1-2; unclear D gene. The CDR3 spans 15 residues. Germline values: CDR1 DFQATT, CDR2 SNEGSKA (reference sequence). V lost 0 bases, J lost 1 base, and 12 bases lay in between. In DNA, the CDR3 is TGCAGTGCTAGAGATTTCAGGCAGAATAACTATGGCTACACCTTC. The encoded protein is CSARDFRQNNYGYTF.

This clone was counted ten times or more. The chain couples TRBV19 to TRBJ1-2; 8 nucleotides agree with TRBD1. The CDR3 length is 12 residues. Looked up from germline, CDR1 is LNHDA and CDR2 is SQIVND (reference sequence). J lost 3 bases, V lost 9 bases, and 3 bases had no gene match. In DNA, the CDR3 is TGTGCCAGCCGGACAGGGTACTATGGCTACACCTTC. It yields the protein CASRTGYYGYTF.

This clone came up many times. V is TRBV19 and J is TRBJ2-1, with 8 bases that match TRBD2. J lost 3 bases, V lost 1 base, and 5 bases had no gene match. The CDR3 contains 16 residues. Germline V gene sequence: CDR1 LNHDA, CDR2 SQIVND (reference sequence). This chain's CDR3 is CASSIAASGFYNEQFF. CDR3 sequence (DNA): TGTGCCAGTAGTATAGCGGCTAGCGGGTTCTACAATGAGCAGTTCTTC.